This TCR beta chain was profiled in a study of T-cell reconstitution after alpha-beta-depleted transplantation in children. Unique molecular identifiers were incorporated when the TCRbeta library was constructed. Using its own MiXCR run on the PCR reads, TCRdb lists one record per CDR3 protein. The sample contains 780,000 or so distinct CDR3 sequences, roughly 16% of which appear only once. V dropped 3 bases and J dropped 7 bases, with 17 bases sitting between them. The germline gives CDR1 KGHDR, CDR2 SFDVKD. CDR3 length equals 16 residues. In the case of this clonotype: Antigen: not known.

Study results and limitations: Surviving recipient cells, namely T cells and thymic progenitors, were the source of high day-60 TCRbeta diversity in some patients. At around two months after transplant, the alpha-beta T cells were reportedly derived from several hundred expanded clones that came from non-depleted graft cells. T-cell counts and diversity were attributed mostly to newly produced T cells one year after transplant.

The receptor was derived from a male patient younger than 18 who had a stem cell transplant for acute lymphoblastic leukemia, so the T cells may come from the graft donor. The chain is built from TRBV24-1 and TRBJ2-2; either TRBD1 or TRBD2 may supply D (6 bases each). Source: PBMCs, mostly from graft donor cells, taken 360 days after TCRalphabeta/CD19-depleted stem cell transplant. This CDR3 reads CATSDGGGRRNGELFF. CDR3 DNA sequence: TGTGCCACCAGTGATGGAGGGGGGAGAAGGAACGGGGAGCTGTTTTTT.